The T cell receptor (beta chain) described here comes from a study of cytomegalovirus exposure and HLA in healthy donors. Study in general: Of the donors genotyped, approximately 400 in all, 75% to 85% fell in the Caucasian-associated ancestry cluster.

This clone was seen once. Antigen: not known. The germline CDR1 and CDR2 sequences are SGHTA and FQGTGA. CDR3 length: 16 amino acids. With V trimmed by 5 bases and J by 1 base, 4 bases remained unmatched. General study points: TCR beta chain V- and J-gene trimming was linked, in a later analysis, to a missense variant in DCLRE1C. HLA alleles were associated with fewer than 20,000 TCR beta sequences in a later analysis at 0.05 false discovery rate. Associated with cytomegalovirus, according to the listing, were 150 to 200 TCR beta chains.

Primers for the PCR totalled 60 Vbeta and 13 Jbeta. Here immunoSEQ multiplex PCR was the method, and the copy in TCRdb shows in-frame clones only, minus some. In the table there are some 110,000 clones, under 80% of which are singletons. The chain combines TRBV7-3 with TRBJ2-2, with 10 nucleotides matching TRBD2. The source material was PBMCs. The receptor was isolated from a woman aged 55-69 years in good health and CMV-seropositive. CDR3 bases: TGTGCCAGCAGCCCCCCTAGCGGGGGGAACACCGGGGAGCTGTTTTTT. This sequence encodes CASSPPSGGNTGELFF.